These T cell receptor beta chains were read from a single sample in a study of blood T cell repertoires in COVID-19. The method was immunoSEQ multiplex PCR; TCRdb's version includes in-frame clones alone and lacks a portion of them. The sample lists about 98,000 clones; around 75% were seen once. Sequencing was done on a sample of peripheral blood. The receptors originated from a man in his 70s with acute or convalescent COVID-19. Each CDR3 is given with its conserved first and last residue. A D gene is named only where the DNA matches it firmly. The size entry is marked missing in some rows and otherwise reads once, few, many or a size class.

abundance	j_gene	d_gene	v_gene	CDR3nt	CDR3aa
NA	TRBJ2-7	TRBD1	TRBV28	TGTGCCACCGGACCGCGTCGGGGGACAGGTGGGAACGAGCAGTACTTC	CATGPRRGTGGNEQYF
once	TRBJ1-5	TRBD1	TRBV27	TGTGCCAGCAGAGGACAGGGCGATCAGCCCCAGCATTTT	CASRGQGDQPQHF
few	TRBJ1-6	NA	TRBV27	TGTGCCAGCAGTCGGACTGAGGTTAATTCACCCCTCCACTTT	CASSRTEVNSPLHF
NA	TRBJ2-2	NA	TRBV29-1	TGCAGCGGGACACCAAACACCGGGGAGCTGTTTTTT	CSGTPNTGELFF
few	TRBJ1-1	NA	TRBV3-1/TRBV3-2	TGTGCCAGCAGCCAAGAGCGCGGGGTGGCTTTCTTT	CASSQERGVAFF
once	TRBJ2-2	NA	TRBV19	TGTGCCAGTAGTACCAGGGGCGCGGGCACCGGGGAGCTGTTTTTT	CASSTRGAGTGELFF
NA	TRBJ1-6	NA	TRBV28	TGTGCCAGCATCCACCCGGGGGGGAGTGGATCACCCCTCCACTTT	CASIHPGGSGSPLHF
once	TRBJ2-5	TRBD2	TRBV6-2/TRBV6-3	TGTGCCAGCAGTTACGGAGGGACTAGCGGAGAGACCCAGTACTTC	CASSYGGTSGETQYF
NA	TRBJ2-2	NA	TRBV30	TGTGCCTGGAGTCCCGACTTGAGCGGGGAGCTGTTTTTT	CAWSPDLSGELFF
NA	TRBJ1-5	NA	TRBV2	TGTGCCAGCAGTCTACAGGGTCCCCAGCCCCAGCATTTT	CASSLQGPQPQHF
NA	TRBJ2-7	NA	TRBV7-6	TGTGCCAGCAGCTTAGAGGCTAGCGAGGGTTCCGAGCAGTACTTC	CASSLEASEGSEQYF
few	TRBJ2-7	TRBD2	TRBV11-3	TGTGCCAGCAGCTTAGCCTCTAGCGGGAGTTACGAGCAGTACTTC	CASSLASSGSYEQYF
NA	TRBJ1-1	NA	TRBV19	TGTGCCAGTAGTGCAAGGGACTCGAACACTGAAGCTTTCTTT	CASSARDSNTEAFF
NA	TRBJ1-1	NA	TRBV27	TGTGCCAGCAGTTTGACAGTGATGAACACTGAAGCTTTCTTT	CASSLTVMNTEAFF
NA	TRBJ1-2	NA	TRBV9	TGTGCCAGCAGCGTAATCCCAGACTATGGCTACACCTTC	CASSVIPDYGYTF
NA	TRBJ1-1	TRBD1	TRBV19	TGTGCCAGTAGTATTAGGGGGACAGGGGATTCGAACACTGAAGCTTTCTTT	CASSIRGTGDSNTEAFF
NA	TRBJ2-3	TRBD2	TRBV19	TGTGCCAGTAGTATGTCACTAGCGGGTGGGGGAGATACGCAGTATTTT	CASSMSLAGGGDTQYF
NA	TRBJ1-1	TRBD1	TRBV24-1	TGTGCCACCAGTACAGGGGGCACTGAAGCTTTCTTT	CATSTGGTEAFF
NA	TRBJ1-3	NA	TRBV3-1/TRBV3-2	TGTGCCAGCAGCTCATATTATGGGGCCCACGGCTCTGGAAACACCATATATTTT	CASSSYYGAHGSGNTIYF
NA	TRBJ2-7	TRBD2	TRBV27	TGTGCCAGCAGTTTGAGCGGGAGGTACCACGAGCAGTACTTC	CASSLSGRYHEQYF
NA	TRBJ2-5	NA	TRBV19	TGTGCCAGTAGTAAGGGAGTCACCCCAAGCCAAGAGACCCAGTACTTC	CASSKGVTPSQETQYF
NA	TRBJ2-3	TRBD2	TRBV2	TGTGCCAGCAGCCTCAGCGGGAGACCAGATACGCAGTATTTT	CASSLSGRPDTQYF
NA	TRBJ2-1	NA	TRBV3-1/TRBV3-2	TGTGCCAGCAGCTTTTATTACAATGAGCAGTTCTTC	CASSFYYNEQFF
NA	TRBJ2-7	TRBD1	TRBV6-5	TGTGCCAGCAGTTACCCTTACCCGGGACAGGGGGACGAGCAGTACTTC	CASSYPYPGQGDEQYF
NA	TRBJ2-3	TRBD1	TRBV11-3	TGTGCCAGCAGTCCAAATGACAGGGATGGGCCGTATTTT	CASSPNDRDGPYF
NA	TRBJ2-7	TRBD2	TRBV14	TGTGCCAGTCGATCCGGGACTAGCGGCAAAGAGCAGTACTTC	CASRSGTSGKEQYF
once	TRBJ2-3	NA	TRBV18	TGTGCCAGCTCACCAGCGATCGGGTGGGGCGGACCGCACACAGATACGCAGTATTTT	CASSPAIGWGGPHTDTQYF
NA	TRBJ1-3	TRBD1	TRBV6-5	TGTGCCAGCAGCTTCACCGGGACAGGCAAAACCATATATTTT	CASSFTGTGKTIYF
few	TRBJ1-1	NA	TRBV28	TGTGCCAGCATCCTAGGGAGAACTGAAGCTTTCTTT	CASILGRTEAFF
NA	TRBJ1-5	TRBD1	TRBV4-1	TGCGCCAGCAGCCAAGTGAGTGGGCAGGGGGTCACCCAGCATTTT	CASSQVSGQGVTQHF
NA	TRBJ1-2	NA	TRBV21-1	TGTGCCAGCAGCAAGCGGGCCAGGTCGCCCTCTTATGGCTACACCTTC	CASSKRARSPSYGYTF
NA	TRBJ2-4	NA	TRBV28	TGTGCCAGCGGGAAAACAGGCCACACAGCCAAAAACATTCAGTACTTC	CASGKTGHTAKNIQYF
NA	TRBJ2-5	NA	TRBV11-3	TGTGCCAGCAGCTTAATGGCATCAGAGACCCAGTACTTC	CASSLMASETQYF
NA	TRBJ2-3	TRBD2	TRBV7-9	TGTGCCAGCAGCTTTGGAACTAGCGGGGGCGGAGATACGCAGTATTTT	CASSFGTSGGGDTQYF
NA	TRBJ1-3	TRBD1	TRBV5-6	TGTGCCAGCAGTCATACAGGGGTGAGAGGAAACACCATATATTTT	CASSHTGVRGNTIYF
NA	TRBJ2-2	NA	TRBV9	TGTGCCAGCAGCGTAGGGAGCAGTCAGAACACCGGGGAGCTGTTTTTT	CASSVGSSQNTGELFF
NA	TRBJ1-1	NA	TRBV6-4	TGTGCCAGCAGCACAGAGATGAACACTGAAGCTTTCTTT	CASSTEMNTEAFF
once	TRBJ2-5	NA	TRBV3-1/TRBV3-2	TGTGCCAGCAGCCCCCGCCGACTGGCTGGCCAAGAGACCCAGTACTTC	CASSPRRLAGQETQYF
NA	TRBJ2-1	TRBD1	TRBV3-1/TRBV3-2	TGTGCCAGCAGCCCTGTTACCGGGACAGGGGACAATGAGCAGTTCTTC	CASSPVTGTGDNEQFF
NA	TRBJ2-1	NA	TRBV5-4	TGTGCCAGCAGCTTGGCCGTACCTAGCTCCTACAATGAGCAGTTCTTC	CASSLAVPSSYNEQFF
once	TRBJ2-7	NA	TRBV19	TGTGCCACGGAGGGGGGGCCCTACGAGCAGTACTTC	CATEGGPYEQYF
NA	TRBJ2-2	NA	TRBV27	TGTGCCAGCAGCACCACGGGACTTTTCGGGGAGCTGTTTTTT	CASSTTGLFGELFF
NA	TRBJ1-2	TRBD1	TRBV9	TGTGCCAGCAGCGCGACGGGACAGGACTATGGCTACACCTTC	CASSATGQDYGYTF
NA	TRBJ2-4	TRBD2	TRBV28	TGTGCCAGCAGTTTAAGGACTAGCGGGAGAAACATTCAGTACTTC	CASSLRTSGRNIQYF
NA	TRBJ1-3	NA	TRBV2	TGTGCCAGCAGTGAGCACAGCTCTGGAAACACCATATATTTT	CASSEHSSGNTIYF
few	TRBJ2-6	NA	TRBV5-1	TGCGCCAGCAGCTTGGGTGACACTGGGGCCAACGTCCTGACTTTC	CASSLGDTGANVLTF
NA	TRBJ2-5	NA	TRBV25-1	TGTGCCAGCAGTGAATTTGGCAGGGGCGTCCAAGAGACCCAGTACTTC	CASSEFGRGVQETQYF
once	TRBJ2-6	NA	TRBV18	TGTGCCAGCTCACCAACGGTTGCCACCGGGGCCAACGTCCTGACTTTC	CASSPTVATGANVLTF
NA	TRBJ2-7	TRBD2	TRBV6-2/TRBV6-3	TGTGCCAGCAGTTACCCGGGACTAGCTTCCACCTACGAGCAGTACTTC	CASSYPGLASTYEQYF
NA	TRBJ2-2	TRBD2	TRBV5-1	TGCGCCAGCAGCTTGGCAGCGGGGGTCAACACCGGGGAGCTGTTTTTT	CASSLAAGVNTGELFF
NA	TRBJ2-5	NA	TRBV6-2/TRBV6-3	TGTGCCAGCAGTTACTCGATGTGGGGGCACGAAGAGACCCAGTACTTC	CASSYSMWGHEETQYF